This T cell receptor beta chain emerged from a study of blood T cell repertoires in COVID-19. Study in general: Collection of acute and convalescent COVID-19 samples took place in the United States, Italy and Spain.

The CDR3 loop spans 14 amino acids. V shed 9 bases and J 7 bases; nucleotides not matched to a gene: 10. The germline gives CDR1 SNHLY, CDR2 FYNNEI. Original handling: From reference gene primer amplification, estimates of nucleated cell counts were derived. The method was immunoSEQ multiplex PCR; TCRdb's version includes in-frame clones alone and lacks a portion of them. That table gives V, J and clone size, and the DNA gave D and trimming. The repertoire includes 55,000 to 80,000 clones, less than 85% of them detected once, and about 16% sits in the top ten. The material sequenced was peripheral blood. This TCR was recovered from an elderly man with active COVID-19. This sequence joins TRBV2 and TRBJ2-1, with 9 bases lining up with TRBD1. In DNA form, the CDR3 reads TGTGCCAGGGGGAGGACAGGGGAATGGAATGAGCAGTTCTTC. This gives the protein CARGRTGEWNEQFF.